The subject of this entry is one T cell receptor (beta chain). The antigen is unknown. These data come from a study of a mutant IDH1 vaccine in newly diagnosed glioma. The study, taken as a whole, reports: Pseudoprogression seemingly bore no relation to changes in top peripheral T cell clonotypes.

Time point of the sample: baseline, week 1 (first vaccination visit). Sample treatment: pre-vaccination baseline after standard-of-care therapy. The protocol was immunoSEQ multiplex PCR, while the TCRdb copy is restricted to in-frame clones and leaves out a portion. Of about 46,000 clones listed, 86% are singletons. CDR3 size: 16 residues. Germline assignment: CDR1 LNHNV and CDR2 YYDKDF (reference sequence). Trimming removed 3 bases from V and 3 bases from J, with 18 bases in between. This chain links TRBV15 with TRBJ2-7; the D gene is possibly TRBD1 (6 bases). The clonotype was recovered from a man between 40 and 49 years old with glioma. The sample consisted of PBMCs, taken from a glioma patient treated with radiotherapy, temozolomide or both. CDR3 sequence (DNA): TGTGCCACCAGCAGGGGGGACACAGTAAACTTCTACGAGCAGTACTTC. Its translation is CATSRGDTVNFYEQYF.